Below are 29 T cell receptor beta chains sequenced from a single sample in a study of blood T cell repertoires in COVID-19. Repertoires were generated with immunoSEQ multiplex PCR, while TCRdb's copy carries only in-frame clones and drops some. The sample holds roughly 120,000 clones, about 89% seen once. Sequencing was performed on peripheral blood. These receptors came from a woman in her 70s with acute or convalescent COVID-19.

CDR3 sequence (DNA): TGTGCCATCAGTGACAGGGAATCCTACAATGAGCAGTTCTTC. Its protein is CAISDRESYNEQFF. The chain is built from TRBV10-3 and TRBJ2-1; possible D gene TRBD1, 5 bases. In germline, CDR1 is ENHRY, CDR2 SYGVKD. This CDR3 contains 14 residues. Deletions cut 3 bases from V and 1 base from J, with 7 bases between.

The rearrangement uses TRBV20-1 and TRBJ2-7, with D possibly being TRBD1 (6 bases). Trimming removed 0 bases from V and 10 bases from J, with 10 bases in between. Germline CDR1 and CDR2: DFQATT and SNEGSKA (reference sequence). This CDR3 is 11 amino acids long. The CDR3 is CSARDGQRQYF. CDR3 nucleotides: TGCAGTGCTAGAGATGGACAGCGTCAGTACTTC.

V and J are TRBV18 and TRBJ1-5; no reliable D call. The CDR3 is 13 amino acids. CDR1 is KGHSH and CDR2 is LQKENI in the germline V gene. Trimming pared 3 bases from V and 5 bases from J, leaving 8 bases between. The CDR3 reads CASSPSSDQPQHF. For the CDR3, the DNA is TGTGCCAGCTCACCCAGTTCAGATCAGCCCCAGCATTTT. The full variable domain, with the rest looked up from reference TRBV18 and TRBJ1-5, is NAGVMQNPRHLVRRRGQEARLRCSPMKGHSHVYWYRQLPEEGLKFMVYLQKENIIDESGMPKERFSAEFPKEGPSILRIQQVVRGDSAAYFCASSPSSDQPQHFGDGTRLSIL.

V and J are TRBV28 and TRBJ1-2; weak D call: TRBD1 (5 bases). The CDR3 consists of 15 residues. Germline V gene sequence: CDR1 MDHEN, CDR2 SYDVKM. Trimming took 7 bases from V and 8 from J, leaving 23 bases between them. The CDR3 DNA follows: TGTGCCAGCACCAACCCAGTGGGGGGGAGTAACGGCTACACCTTC. This gives the protein CASTNPVGGSNGYTF.

This chain joins TRBV11-1 and TRBJ2-7; TRBD1 agrees at 7 bases. Trimming cost V 7 bases and J 0 bases; bases outside gene matches: 3. The CDR3 is made up of 13 amino acids. Germline lookup yields CDR1 SGHAT and CDR2 FQDESV (reference sequence). The CDR3 DNA reads as TGTGCCAGCAAGAGGGACAGCTCCTACGAGCAGTACTTC. It yields the protein CASKRDSSYEQYF. Together with reference TRBV11-1 and TRBJ2-7, the CDR3 gives the full variable domain: EAEVAQSPRYKITEKSQAVAFWCDPISGHATLYWYRQILGQGPELLVQFQDESVVDDSQLPKDRFSAERLKGVDSTLKIQPAELGDSAMYLCASKRDSSYEQYFGPGTRLTVT.

The chain uses TRBV5-1 and TRBJ2-3; D perhaps matches TRBD1 (7 bases). The length of the CDR3 is 15 residues. The V gene's germline CDR1 is SGHRS and CDR2 YFSETQ. With 6 bases removed from V and 0 bases from J, the gap between germline ends came to 14 bases. CDR3 sequence (DNA): TGCGCCAGCACCAAGGAGGGACAGAGCACAGATACGCAGTATTTT. It is translated as CASTKEGQSTDTQYF.

V gene TRBV3-1 (or the pseudogene TRBV3-2) combines with J gene TRBJ1-2; 10 nucleotides align to TRBD1. CDR1 and CDR2 from the germline V gene are LGHDT and YNNKEL (reference sequence). Unmatched junction bases numbered 2, after V lost 0 bases and J lost 7 bases. There are 14 residues in the CDR3. CDR3 nucleotide sequence: TGTGCCAGCAGCCAAGAGACAGGGGGCGCTGGCTACACCTTC. It specifies CASSQETGGAGYTF.

The table lists this clone with a count of one. This chain uses TRBV24-1 with TRBJ1-4; 7 bases map to TRBD1. The CDR3 runs to 15 residues. From germline, CDR1 is KGHDR and CDR2 SFDVKD. Trimming took 2 bases from V and 4 from J; bases not matched to a gene: 3. The CDR3 DNA follows: TGTGCCACCAGTGATTCGGGACAGAATAATGAAAAACTGTTTTTT. Encoded protein: CATSDSGQNNEKLFF.

V gene TRBV5-1 combines with J gene TRBJ2-5, with a possible D match to TRBD1 (5 bases). CDR3 length equals 14 residues. Trimming pared 0 bases from V and 0 bases from J, leaving 6 bases between. CDR1 and CDR2 from the germline V gene are SGHRS and YFSETQ. This chain's CDR3 is CASSLGQHQETQYF. Written as DNA, the CDR3 is TGCGCCAGCAGCTTGGGACAGCACCAAGAGACCCAGTACTTC. The full variable domain, in which reference TRBV5-1 and TRBJ2-5 provide the parts outside the CDR3, is KAGVTQTPRYLIKTRGQQVTLSCSPISGHRSVSWYQQTPGQGLQFLFEYFSETQRNKGNFPGRFSGRQFSNSRSEMNVSTLELGDSALYLCASSLGQHQETQYFGPGTRLLVL.

The chain employs TRBV28 and TRBJ1-5, with a weak D call TRBD1 (6 bases). The CDR3 length is 16 residues. Between the trimmed V and J ends, which lost 8 bases and 4 bases, there was a span of 21 bases. In germline, CDR1 is MDHEN, CDR2 SYDVKM. This CDR3 reads CASSQGRGLRNQPQHF. CDR3 DNA sequence: TGTGCCAGCTCCCAGGGGAGAGGCCTTCGGAATCAGCCCCAGCATTTT.

This clone was seen more than once but under ten times. The chain links TRBV24-1 to TRBJ1-2, with 7 bases aligning to TRBD1. This CDR3 is built from 13 residues. Trimming cost V 5 bases and J 7 bases; bases outside gene matches: 6. The germline CDR1 and CDR2 sequences are KGHDR and SFDVKD. The CDR3 loop reads CATSARDRFGYTF. CDR3 DNA sequence: TGTGCCACCAGTGCCCGGGACAGATTTGGCTACACCTTC.

This clone was seen once. The chain joins TRBV7-3 to TRBJ2-1, with D tentatively TRBD2 (5 bases). Germline assignment: CDR1 SGHTA and CDR2 FQGTGA. This CDR3 contains 13 residues. The V gene lost 3 bases and the J gene lost 8 bases, with 11 bases spanning the gap. CDR3 DNA sequence: TGTGCCAGCAGCTTCGGATCAGCGGATGAGCAGTTCTTC. Protein product: CASSFGSADEQFF.

The chain couples TRBV29-1 to TRBJ2-7; D is unclear. The germline CDR1 and CDR2 sequences are SQVTM and ANQGSEA. The CDR3 spans 13 residues. Trimming removed 3 bases at V and 5 bases at J, with 14 bases between. CDR3 loop: CSVDFRPSDEQYF. The CDR3 nucleotides are TGCAGCGTTGATTTCCGTCCGTCCGACGAGCAGTACTTC.

The chain is built from TRBV5-1 and TRBJ2-7; D might be TRBD1 (6 bases). This CDR3 spans 15 amino acids. Germline CDR1 SGHRS, CDR2 YFSETQ. V lost 0 bases and J 9 bases, leaving 19 bases between the germline ends. CDR3 DNA sequence: TGCGCCAGCAGCTTGGCTGACAGGATTGGTGAGGGGCAGTACTTC. Encoded protein: CASSLADRIGEGQYF.

This chain uses TRBV11-2 with TRBJ2-5, with TRBD1 matching 7 bases. The V gene's germline CDR1 is SGHAT and CDR2 FQNNGV. This CDR3 contains 14 residues. V lost 6 bases to trimming and J lost 4 bases; unmatched junction nucleotides: 8. The chain's CDR3 is CASRRVGGGETQYF. As DNA, the CDR3 is TGTGCCAGCAGACGGGTAGGGGGCGGAGAGACCCAGTACTTC. Drawing the rest from reference TRBV11-2 and TRBJ2-5, the complete variable domain is EAGVAQSPRYKIIEKRQSVAFWCNPISGHATLYWYQQILGQGPKLLIQFQNNGVVDDSQLPKDRFSAERLKGVDSTLKIQPAKLEDSAVYLCASRRVGGGETQYFGPGTRLLVL.

The chain has TRBV5-1 and TRBJ1-4; tentative D call: TRBD1 (6 bases). The CDR3 length is 15 residues. Trimming took 5 bases from V and 0 from J, leaving 11 bases between them. Germline values: CDR1 SGHRS, CDR2 YFSETQ. CDR3: CASSSGTTTNEKLFF. The CDR3, as DNA: TGCGCCAGCAGTTCCGGGACAACAACTAATGAAAAACTGTTTTTT.

The chain links TRBV18 to TRBJ1-4; TRBD1 might be the D (6 bases). CDR3 size: 15 residues. Germline assignment: CDR1 KGHSH and CDR2 LQKENI. Deletions cut 1 base from V and 7 bases from J, with 13 bases between. In DNA form, the CDR3 reads TGTGCCAGCTCACCACGACGGGAAGGGGGTGAAAAACTGTTTTTT. Amino acids: CASSPRREGGEKLFF.

This rearrangement joins TRBV2 to TRBJ1-6; TRBD1 is a possible D gene (5 bases). CDR1 is SNHLY, CDR2 FYNNEI, per germline. The CDR3 length is 15 residues. V was trimmed by 4 bases and J by 9 bases, leaving 16 bases between them. The CDR3: CASSAIRGQGSPLHF. The DNA of the CDR3 is TGTGCCAGCAGTGCGATAAGGGGCCAGGGTTCACCCCTCCACTTT.

Written as DNA, the CDR3 is TGTGCCAGCAGCGGGGCCCGGGACAGGGGACGAGAAGAGACCCAGTACTTC. Protein sequence: CASSGARDRGREETQYF. V gene TRBV7-6 combines with J gene TRBJ2-5, with 10 nucleotides matching TRBD1. Trimming removed 5 bases from V and 3 bases from J; junction bases left unmatched: 12. Germline-derived CDR1 and CDR2 are SGHVS and FNYEAQ. The CDR3 extends over 17 amino acids.

The CDR3 loop reads CASSLRDREDQPQHF. The CDR3, as DNA: TGCGCCAGCAGCCTTCGGGACAGGGAGGATCAGCCCCAGCATTTT. V gene TRBV4-1 combines with J gene TRBJ1-5, with 9 bases identical to TRBD1. V was clipped by 4 bases and J by 5 bases; unmatched bases: 6. The V gene's germline CDR1 is MGHRA and CDR2 YSYEKL. The length of the CDR3 is 15 residues.

This chain connects TRBV5-1 to TRBJ1-5; weak D call: TRBD1 (5 bases). The germline V gene encodes CDR1 SGHRS and CDR2 YFSETQ. The CDR3 is made up of 15 amino acids. V dropped 4 bases and J dropped 0 bases, with 11 bases sitting between them. The DNA of the CDR3 is TGCGCCAGCAGCACAGGAACACATAGCAATCAGCCCCAGCATTTT. Protein: CASSTGTHSNQPQHF.

The J gene is TRBJ2-1, the V gene TRBV10-3; D perhaps matches TRBD1 (6 bases). CDR3 size: 14 residues. The V end was cut by 6 bases, the J end by 0 bases, with 9 bases between. Germline-derived CDR1 and CDR2 are ENHRY and SYGVKD. The CDR3 nucleotides are TGTGCCATCAGCAAGGGGGACTCCTACAATGAGCAGTTCTTC. This encodes CAISKGDSYNEQFF.

The gene calls are TRBV9 and TRBJ2-7; 7 positions match TRBD1. This CDR3 region has 14 residues. Germline V gene lookup returns CDR1 SGDLS and CDR2 YYNGEE. Unmatched junction bases numbered 5, after V lost 5 bases and J lost 0 bases. As DNA, the CDR3 is TGTGCCAGCAGTCATACAGGGGACTCCTACGAGCAGTACTTC. Protein: CASSHTGDSYEQYF. The whole variable domain, remainder taken from reference TRBV9 and TRBJ2-7, is DSGVTQTPKHLITATGQRVTLRCSPRSGDLSVYWYQQSLDQGLQFLIQYYNGEERAKGNILERFSAQQFPDLHSELNLSSLELGDSALYFCASSHTGDSYEQYFGPGTRLTVT.

This chain links TRBV18 with TRBJ1-4; D is unclear. Per germline, CDR1 KGHSH and CDR2 LQKENI. Trimming took 0 bases from V and 0 from J, leaving 5 bases between them. This CDR3 is built from 15 residues. CDR3 in amino acids: CASSPPSATNEKLFF. The DNA for the CDR3 is TGTGCCAGCTCACCACCCAGTGCAACTAATGAAAAACTGTTTTTT.

The V gene is TRBV25-1, the J gene TRBJ2-5; 9 bases fit TRBD1. Trimming at V came to 3 bases and at J to 5 bases, leaving 7 bases not matched to a gene. Germline values: CDR1 MGHDK, CDR2 SYGVNS. CDR3 length: 15 residues. The CDR3 nucleotides read TGTGCCAGCAGTGACTACAGGGGGCGCGGTGAGACCCAGTACTTC. Translating gives CASSDYRGRGETQYF.

V is TRBV4-1 and J is TRBJ1-6; D is perhaps TRBD1 (5 bases). Trimming removed 4 bases from V and 7 bases from J, with 11 bases in between. Per the germline V gene, CDR1 is MGHRA and CDR2 is YSYEKL. The CDR3 runs 14 residues. Here the CDR3 reads CASSPTSGNSPLHF. The CDR3 DNA follows: TGCGCCAGCAGCCCCACCTCAGGGAATTCACCCCTCCACTTT.

This chain joins TRBV19 and TRBJ1-5; the match to TRBD1 covers 9 bases. In germline, CDR1 is LNHDA, CDR2 SQIVND (reference sequence). CDR3 length equals 16 residues. With V trimmed by 0 bases and J by 9 bases, 9 bases remained unmatched. CDR3 region: CASSIDPGQGVGPQHF. The CDR3 coding sequence is TGTGCCAGTAGTATAGATCCGGGACAGGGTGTAGGGCCCCAGCATTTT.

This clone was detected a few times. This chain links TRBV12-3 or TRBV12-4 with TRBJ2-1; 8 bases fit TRBD2. V dropped 6 bases and J dropped 9; count of bases not matched to a gene: 7. The CDR3 loop spans 13 amino acids. This CDR3 is CASSPTLAGEQFF. CDR3 DNA: TGTGCCAGCAGCCCTACTCTAGCGGGTGAGCAGTTCTTC.

This clone was observed once. V and J are TRBV7-2 and TRBJ1-1; D gene uncertain. Germline assignment: CDR1 SGHTA and CDR2 FQGNSA. The V end was cut by 2 bases, the J end by 5 bases, with 15 bases between. The CDR3 spans 15 residues. CDR3 residues: CASSLRVASGTEAFF. DNA for the CDR3: TGTGCCAGCAGCTTACGGGTCGCCTCGGGGACTGAAGCTTTCTTT.